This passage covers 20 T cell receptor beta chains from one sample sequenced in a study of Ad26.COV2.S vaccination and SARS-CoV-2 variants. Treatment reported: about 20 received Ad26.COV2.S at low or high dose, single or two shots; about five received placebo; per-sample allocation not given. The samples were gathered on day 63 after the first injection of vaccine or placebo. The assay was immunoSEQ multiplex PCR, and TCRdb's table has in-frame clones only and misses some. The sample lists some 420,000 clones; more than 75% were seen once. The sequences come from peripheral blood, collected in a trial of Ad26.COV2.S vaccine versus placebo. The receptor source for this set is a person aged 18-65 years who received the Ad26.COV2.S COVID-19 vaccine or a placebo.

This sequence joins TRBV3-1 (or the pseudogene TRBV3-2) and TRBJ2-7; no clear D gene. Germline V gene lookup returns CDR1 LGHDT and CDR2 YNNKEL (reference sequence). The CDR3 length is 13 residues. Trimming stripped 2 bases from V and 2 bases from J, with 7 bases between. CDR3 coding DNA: TGTGCCAGCAGCCAACCTCACCCCTACGAGCAGTACTTC. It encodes CASSQPHPYEQYF.

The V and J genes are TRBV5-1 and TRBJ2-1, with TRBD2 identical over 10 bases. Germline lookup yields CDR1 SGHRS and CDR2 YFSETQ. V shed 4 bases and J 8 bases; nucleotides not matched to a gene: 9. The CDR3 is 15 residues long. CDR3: CASSPSGGVPYEQFF. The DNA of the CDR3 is TGCGCCAGCAGCCCAAGCGGGGGGGTGCCGTATGAGCAGTTCTTC.

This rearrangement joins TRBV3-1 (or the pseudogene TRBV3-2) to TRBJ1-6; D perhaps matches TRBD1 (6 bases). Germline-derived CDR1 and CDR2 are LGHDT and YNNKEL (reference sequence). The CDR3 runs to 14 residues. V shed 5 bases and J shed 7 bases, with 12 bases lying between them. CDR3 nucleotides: TGTGCCAGCAGCAAAGGACAGCTCAATTCACCCCTCCACTTT. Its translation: CASSKGQLNSPLHF.

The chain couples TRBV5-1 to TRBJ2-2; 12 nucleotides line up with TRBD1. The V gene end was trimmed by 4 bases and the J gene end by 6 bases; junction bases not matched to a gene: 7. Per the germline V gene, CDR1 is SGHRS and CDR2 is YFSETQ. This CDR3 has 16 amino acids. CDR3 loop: CASSPGDRGRSGELFF. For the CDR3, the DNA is TGCGCCAGCAGCCCAGGGGACAGGGGGCGCTCCGGGGAGCTGTTTTTT.

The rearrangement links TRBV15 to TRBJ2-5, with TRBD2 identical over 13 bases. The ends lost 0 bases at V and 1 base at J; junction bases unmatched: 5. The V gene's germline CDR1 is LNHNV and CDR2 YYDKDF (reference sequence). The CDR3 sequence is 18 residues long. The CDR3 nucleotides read TGTGCCACCAGCAGAGATCCGGGGACTAGCGGGGTCCAAGAGACCCAGTACTTC. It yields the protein CATSRDPGTSGVQETQYF.

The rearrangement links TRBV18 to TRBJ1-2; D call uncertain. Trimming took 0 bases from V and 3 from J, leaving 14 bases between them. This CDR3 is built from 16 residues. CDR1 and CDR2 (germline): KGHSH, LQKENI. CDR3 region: CASSPPGRVMDYGYTF. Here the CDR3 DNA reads TGTGCCAGCTCACCACCGGGGAGGGTAATGGACTATGGCTACACCTTC.

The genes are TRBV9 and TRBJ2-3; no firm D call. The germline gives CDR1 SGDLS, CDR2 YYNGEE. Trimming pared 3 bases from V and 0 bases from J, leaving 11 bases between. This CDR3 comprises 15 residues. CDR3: CASSDNERSTDTQYF. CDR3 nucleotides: TGTGCCAGCAGCGATAATGAGCGTAGCACAGATACGCAGTATTTT. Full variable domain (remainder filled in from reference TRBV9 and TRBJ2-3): DSGVTQTPKHLITATGQRVTLRCSPRSGDLSVYWYQQSLDQGLQFLIQYYNGEERAKGNILERFSAQQFPDLHSELNLSSLELGDSALYFCASSDNERSTDTQYFGPGTRLTVL.

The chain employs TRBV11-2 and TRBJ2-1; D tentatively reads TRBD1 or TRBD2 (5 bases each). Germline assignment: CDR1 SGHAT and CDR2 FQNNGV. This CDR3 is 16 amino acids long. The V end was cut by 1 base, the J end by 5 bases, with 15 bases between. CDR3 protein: CASSLVSGLVNNEQFF. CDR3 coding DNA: TGTGCCAGCAGCTTAGTTTCGGGGCTTGTCAACAATGAGCAGTTCTTC.

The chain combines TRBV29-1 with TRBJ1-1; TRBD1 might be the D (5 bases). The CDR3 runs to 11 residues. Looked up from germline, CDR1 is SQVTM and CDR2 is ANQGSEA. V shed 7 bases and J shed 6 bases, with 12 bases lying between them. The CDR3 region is CSARDAPEAFF. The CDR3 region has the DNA TGCAGCGCCCGGGACGCCCCTGAAGCTTTCTTT.

The CDR3 protein is CASRGGANYGYTF. CDR3 DNA: TGTGCCAGCAGGGGAGGGGCTAACTATGGCTACACCTTC. The chain is built from TRBV9 and TRBJ1-2; tentative D call: TRBD1 (5 bases). Looked up from germline, CDR1 is SGDLS and CDR2 is YYNGEE. V gave up 5 bases and J gave up 0 bases, with 8 bases separating them. The CDR3 is made up of 13 amino acids.

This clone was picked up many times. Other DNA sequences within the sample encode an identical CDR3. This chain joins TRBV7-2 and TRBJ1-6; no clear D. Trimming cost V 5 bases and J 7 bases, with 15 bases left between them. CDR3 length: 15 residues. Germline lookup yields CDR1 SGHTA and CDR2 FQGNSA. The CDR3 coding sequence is TGTGCCAGCAGCCTTGCCGGGCCCCCCAATTCACCCCTCCACTTT. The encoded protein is CASSLAGPPNSPLHF. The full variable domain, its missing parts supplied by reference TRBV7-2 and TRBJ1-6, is GAGVSQSPSNKVTEKGKDVELRCDPISGHTALYWYRQSLGQGLEFLIYFQGNSAPDKSGLPSDRFSAERTGGSVSTLTIQRTQQEDSAVYLCASSLAGPPNSPLHFGNGTRLTVT.

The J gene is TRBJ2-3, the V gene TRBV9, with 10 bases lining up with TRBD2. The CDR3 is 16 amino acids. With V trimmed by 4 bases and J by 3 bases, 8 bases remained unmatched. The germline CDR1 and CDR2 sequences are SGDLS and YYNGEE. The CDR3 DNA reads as TGTGCCAGCAGCTTTTCAGCGGGGGGGCCGACAGATACGCAGTATTTT. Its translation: CASSFSAGGPTDTQYF.

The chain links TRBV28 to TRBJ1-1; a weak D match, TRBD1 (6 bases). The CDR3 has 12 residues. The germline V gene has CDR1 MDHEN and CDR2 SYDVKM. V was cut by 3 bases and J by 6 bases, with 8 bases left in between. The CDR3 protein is CASSLGTSEAFF. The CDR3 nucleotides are TGTGCCAGCAGTTTGGGGACATCTGAAGCTTTCTTT. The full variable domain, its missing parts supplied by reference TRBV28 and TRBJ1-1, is DVKVTQSSRYLVKRTGEKVFLECVQDMDHENMFWYRQDPGLGLRLIYFSYDVKMKEKGDIPEGYSVSREKKERFSLILESASTNQTSMYLCASSLGTSEAFFGQGTRLTVV.

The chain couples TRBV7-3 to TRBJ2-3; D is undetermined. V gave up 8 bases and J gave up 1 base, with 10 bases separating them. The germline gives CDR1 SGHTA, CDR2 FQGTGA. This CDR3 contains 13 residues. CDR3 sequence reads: CASSIAGTDTQYF. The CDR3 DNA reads TGTGCCAGCTCCATTGCCGGCACAGATACGCAGTATTTT. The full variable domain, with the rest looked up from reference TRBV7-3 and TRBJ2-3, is GAGVSQTPSNKVTEKGKYVELRCDPISGHTALYWYRQSLGQGPEFLIYFQGTGAADDSGLPNDRFFAVRPEGSVSTLKIQRTERGDSAVYLCASSIAGTDTQYFGPGTRLTVL.

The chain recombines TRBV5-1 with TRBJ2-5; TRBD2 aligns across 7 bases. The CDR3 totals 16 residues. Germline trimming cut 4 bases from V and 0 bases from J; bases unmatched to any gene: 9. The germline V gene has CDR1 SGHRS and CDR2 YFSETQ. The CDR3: CASSQKTSRYQETQYF. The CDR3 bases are TGCGCCAGCAGCCAAAAGACTAGCAGGTACCAAGAGACCCAGTACTTC.

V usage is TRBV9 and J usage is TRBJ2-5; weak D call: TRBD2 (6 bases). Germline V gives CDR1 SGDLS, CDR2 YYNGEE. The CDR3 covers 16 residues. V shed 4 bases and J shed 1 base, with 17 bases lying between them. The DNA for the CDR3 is TGTGCCAGCAGCAATTTCGCGGGCGGGGTCCAAGAGACCCAGTACTTC. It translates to CASSNFAGGVQETQYF.

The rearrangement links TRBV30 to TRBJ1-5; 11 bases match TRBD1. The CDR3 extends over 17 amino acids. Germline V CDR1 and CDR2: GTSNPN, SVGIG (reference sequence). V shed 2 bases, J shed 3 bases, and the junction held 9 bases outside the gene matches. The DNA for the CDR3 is TGTGCCTGGAGTTTCCGGGACAGGGGGATCCTCAATCAGCCCCAGCATTTT. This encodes CAWSFRDRGILNQPQHF.

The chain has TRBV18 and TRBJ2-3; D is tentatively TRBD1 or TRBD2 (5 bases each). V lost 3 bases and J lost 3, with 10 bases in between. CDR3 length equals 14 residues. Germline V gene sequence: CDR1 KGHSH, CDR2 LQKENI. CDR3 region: CASSPEGRTDTQYF. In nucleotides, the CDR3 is TGTGCCAGCTCACCCGAGGGGCGAACAGATACGCAGTATTTT.

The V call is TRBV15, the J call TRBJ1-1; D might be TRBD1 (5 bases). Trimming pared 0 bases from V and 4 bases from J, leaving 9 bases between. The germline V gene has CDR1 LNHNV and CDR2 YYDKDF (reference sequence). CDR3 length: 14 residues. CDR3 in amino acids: CATSRDRRGTEAFF. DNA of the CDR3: TGTGCCACCAGCAGAGATCGAAGGGGCACTGAAGCTTTCTTT.

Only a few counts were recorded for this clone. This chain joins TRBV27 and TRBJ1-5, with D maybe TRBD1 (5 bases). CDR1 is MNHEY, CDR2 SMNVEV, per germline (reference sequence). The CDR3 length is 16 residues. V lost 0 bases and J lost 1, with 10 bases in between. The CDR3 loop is CASSLSGGMSNQPQHF. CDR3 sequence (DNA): TGTGCCAGCAGTTTATCGGGGGGGATGAGCAATCAGCCCCAGCATTTT.